The 32 T cell receptor beta chains reported below all come from one sample, sequenced in a study of monozygotic twins with inflammatory bowel disease. Reprocessing the 5' RACE reads, TCRdb reports a single entry for every CDR3 protein and omits DNA. Reported are about 420,000 distinct CDR3 sequences; the ten largest clones contain around 2.3%. Specimen: blood. These receptors originate from a human donor with ulcerative colitis or Crohn's disease, or a healthy co-twin of an affected twin (not recorded which).

The CDR3 loop is CAISTGSSGANVLTF. The rearrangement uses TRBV10-3 and TRBJ2-6; TCRdb's D call of TRBD1 is untestable without DNA. CDR1 ENHRY and CDR2 SYGVKD come from the germline V gene. This CDR3 is built from 15 residues.

The rearrangement uses TRBV5-1 and TRBJ1-2; with no DNA, the TCRdb D assignment of TRBD1 cannot be verified. CDR1 and CDR2 (germline): SGHRS, YFSETQ. The CDR3 is 16 amino acids. CDR3 residues: CASSPSPGTTNYGYTF.

The chain combines TRBV9 with TRBJ2-3. The CDR3 extends over 14 amino acids. The germline gives CDR1 SGDLS, CDR2 YYNGEE. CDR3 amino acids: CASSVVGHTDTQYF.

This chain links TRBV28 with TRBJ2-7; TCRdb's D call, TRBD1, is unchecked because there is no DNA. The CDR3 loop spans 15 amino acids. Germline lookup yields CDR1 MDHEN and CDR2 SYDVKM. The CDR3 reads CASRRRGTRLHEQYF.

The CDR3 region is CASSLGDKHQPQHF. The V and J genes are TRBV28 and TRBJ1-5; checking the TCRdb D call of TRBD1 is not possible without DNA. The CDR3 sequence is 14 residues long. Germline CDR1 MDHEN, CDR2 SYDVKM.

The J gene is TRBJ2-6, the V gene TRBV2. Germline V gene data show CDR1 as SNHLY and CDR2 as FYNNEI. The CDR3 covers 16 residues. This chain's CDR3 is CASSADWSSGANVLTF.

This chain uses TRBV5-1 with TRBJ1-6; TCRdb's D call, TRBD1, is unchecked because there is no DNA. CDR3 size: 18 residues. Germline CDR1 is SGHRS and CDR2 is YFSETQ. CDR3 sequence: CASSWSMSGGSYNSPLHF. The whole variable domain, remainder taken from reference TRBV5-1 and TRBJ1-6, is KAGVTQTPRYLIKTRGQQVTLSCSPISGHRSVSWYQQTPGQGLQFLFEYFSETQRNKGNFPGRFSGRQFSNSRSEMNVSTLELGDSALYLCASSWSMSGGSYNSPLHFGNGTRLTVT.

The chain combines TRBV5-6 with TRBJ1-1. Germline CDR1 and CDR2: SGHDT and YYEEEE. The CDR3 contains 15 residues. CDR3 amino acids: CASSLEGIQNTEAFF.

The chain carries TRBV5-1 and TRBJ2-2; as DNA is missing, the TRBD1 call by TCRdb cannot be tested. Germline CDR1 and CDR2: SGHRS and YFSETQ. CDR3 length: 17 residues. CDR3 protein: CASSLETPGQGAGELFF.

This chain connects TRBV13 to TRBJ2-3; without DNA, the TCRdb call of TRBD1 cannot be checked. The CDR3 length is 15 residues. CDR1 and CDR2 from the germline V gene are PRHDT and FYEKMQ (reference sequence). CDR3 in amino acids: CASSSRLGGLDTQYF.

The chain uses TRBV12-3 or TRBV12-4 and TRBJ1-5; as DNA is missing, the TRBD1 call by TCRdb cannot be tested. This CDR3 contains 14 residues. CDR3 protein: CASSPDRTRVAQHF.

The genes are TRBV5-6 and TRBJ1-2. This CDR3 is built from 14 residues. Germline CDR1 is SGHDT and CDR2 is YYEEEE. This chain's CDR3 is CTSSLLGGGYGYTF.

The rearrangement links TRBV10-3 to TRBJ1-2. Germline CDR1 reads ENHRY; CDR2 reads SYGVKD. The CDR3 length is 15 residues. Here the CDR3 reads CAIRKDTLGRGGYTF.

The rearrangement links TRBV11-1 to TRBJ2-5; no DNA is available, so the TRBD1 call from TCRdb remains unchecked. The CDR3 runs 18 residues. Per germline, CDR1 SGHAT and CDR2 FQDESV (reference sequence). CDR3: CASSLGGSQGTLWETQYF.

This sequence joins TRBV6-5 and TRBJ2-3; the D call of TRBD1 rests on TCRdb alone, since no DNA is present to check it. Germline V gene data show CDR1 as MNHEY and CDR2 as SVGAGI. The CDR3 is made up of 16 amino acids. CDR3 protein: CASSSGTTTFLNTQYF.

The chain has TRBV18 and TRBJ2-5; the D call from TCRdb, TRBD1, cannot be confirmed without DNA. From germline, CDR1 is KGHSH and CDR2 LQKENI. The CDR3 length is 13 residues. The CDR3: CASSPGRRETQYF.

The chain recombines TRBV6-2 or TRBV6-3 with TRBJ2-7; TCRdb's D gene call, TRBD1, goes unchecked for lack of DNA. The CDR3 loop spans 16 amino acids. Germline-derived CDR1 and CDR2 are MNHEY and SVGEGT. CDR3 region: CASTGQGTFSSYEQYF.

This CDR3 is CATSRDLPGELFF. The rearrangement links TRBV15 to TRBJ2-2. The germline gives CDR1 LNHNV, CDR2 YYDKDF (reference sequence). The CDR3 sequence is 13 residues long.

CDR3 region: CASSVATGTGNTEAFF. This rearrangement joins TRBV9 to TRBJ1-1; TCRdb selects TRBD1, and the lack of DNA leaves this call unchecked. This CDR3 region has 16 residues. Per germline, CDR1 SGDLS and CDR2 YYNGEE. Complete variable domain (other parts from reference TRBV9 and TRBJ1-1): DSGVTQTPKHLITATGQRVTLRCSPRSGDLSVYWYQQSLDQGLQFLIQYYNGEERAKGNILERFSAQQFPDLHSELNLSSLELGDSALYFCASSVATGTGNTEAFFGQGTRLTVV.

J is TRBJ2-1 and V is TRBV7-6; TCRdb's D call of TRBD1 is untestable without DNA. CDR3 length: 16 amino acids. Germline CDR1 and CDR2: SGHVS and FNYEAQ. Here the CDR3 reads CASSLARRQGVDEQFF. Full variable domain (remainder filled in from reference TRBV7-6 and TRBJ2-1): GAGVSQSPRYKVTKRGQDVALRCDPISGHVSLYWYRQALGQGPEFLTYFNYEAQQDKSGLPNDRFSAERPEGSISTLTIQRTEQRDSAMYRCASSLARRQGVDEQFFGPGTRLTVL.

The genes are TRBV15 and TRBJ2-5; the TRBD2 assignment by TCRdb is unverifiable without DNA. The CDR3 loop spans 19 amino acids. CDR1 and CDR2 (germline): LNHNV, YYDKDF (reference sequence). The CDR3 loop reads CATSREWGTLAGDQETQYF.

V is TRBV12-3 or TRBV12-4 and J is TRBJ2-5; TCRdb proposes TRBD1, but this gene call is untestable without DNA. The CDR3 loop spans 14 amino acids. CDR3 residues: CASTLTGTRATQYF.

This chain uses TRBV3-1 with TRBJ2-2; with no DNA, the TCRdb D assignment of TRBD2 cannot be verified. The CDR3 contains 16 residues. The V gene's germline CDR1 is LGHDT and CDR2 YNNKEL (reference sequence). Here the CDR3 reads CASSQDPGLIPGELFF.

The CDR3: CSAGGFSNQPQHF. The chain joins TRBV20-1 to TRBJ1-5; checking the TCRdb D call of TRBD1 is not possible without DNA. The CDR3 is made up of 13 amino acids. Germline lookup yields CDR1 DFQATT and CDR2 SNEGSKA (reference sequence).

The chain uses TRBV7-9 and TRBJ2-7; TCRdb lists TRBD2, though no DNA is available to test this call. CDR1 is SEHNR and CDR2 is FQNEAQ in the germline V gene (reference sequence). This CDR3 spans 17 amino acids. CDR3: CASSPFGGPRPSYEQYF.

The chain joins TRBV5-1 to TRBJ2-5; TCRdb's assignment of TRBD1 cannot be checked, as there is no DNA. The CDR3 length is 14 residues. From germline, CDR1 is SGHRS and CDR2 YFSETQ. CDR3 loop: CASSLGRRGETQYF.

The chain has TRBV7-6 and TRBJ2-1; TCRdb's D gene call, TRBD2, goes unchecked for lack of DNA. Germline assignment: CDR1 SGHVS and CDR2 FNYEAQ. CDR3 length: 16 amino acids. The CDR3: CASSLGTSGAYNEQFF.

The chain employs TRBV10-3 and TRBJ2-3; the TCRdb call, TRBD1, lacks DNA for checking. The CDR3 runs to 15 residues. Per the germline V gene, CDR1 is ENHRY and CDR2 is SYGVKD. The chain's CDR3 is CAISVNGANTDTQYF.

V and J are TRBV20-1 and TRBJ1-5. CDR1 DFQATT and CDR2 SNEGSKA come from the germline V gene (reference sequence). The CDR3 contains 17 residues. The CDR3 sequence: CSALKILTNQRNQPQHF.

The rearrangement uses TRBV3-1 and TRBJ1-5; TCRdb calls TRBD1, which cannot be checked without DNA. Germline-derived CDR1 and CDR2 are LGHDT and YNNKEL (reference sequence). The CDR3 runs 13 residues. The CDR3 sequence: CASSQKGRQPQHF.

This rearrangement joins TRBV24-1 to TRBJ1-2; TCRdb picks TRBD1, but there is no DNA to check that call. The CDR3 sequence is 16 residues long. Germline V gene sequence: CDR1 KGHDR, CDR2 SFDVKD. CDR3 in amino acids: CATSVVLQGPNYGYTF.

The CDR3 region is CASSQDQVGSSGNTIYF. The rearrangement uses TRBV4-3 and TRBJ1-3. This CDR3 has 17 amino acids. Germline V gene data show CDR1 as LGHNA and CDR2 as YSLEER.